This T cell receptor beta chain stems from a study of blood T cell repertoires in COVID-19. Trimming stripped 2 bases from V and 3 bases from J, with 10 bases between. The CDR3 runs to 14 residues. Per germline, CDR1 KGHSH and CDR2 LQKENI. Only in-frame clones appear in the TCRdb table, and some are missing; sequencing was by immunoSEQ multiplex PCR. The repertoire holds approximately 200,000 clones, with just under 90% as singletons. The source is a man aged 25-45 years with COVID-19, enrolled during active disease. The chain couples TRBV18 to TRBJ1-2; D possibly corresponds to TRBD1 (5 bases). Sequenced material: peripheral blood. The CDR3 is CASSPSGGHYGYTF. CDR3 DNA: TGTGCCAGCTCACCATCCGGGGGACACTATGGCTACACCTTC.